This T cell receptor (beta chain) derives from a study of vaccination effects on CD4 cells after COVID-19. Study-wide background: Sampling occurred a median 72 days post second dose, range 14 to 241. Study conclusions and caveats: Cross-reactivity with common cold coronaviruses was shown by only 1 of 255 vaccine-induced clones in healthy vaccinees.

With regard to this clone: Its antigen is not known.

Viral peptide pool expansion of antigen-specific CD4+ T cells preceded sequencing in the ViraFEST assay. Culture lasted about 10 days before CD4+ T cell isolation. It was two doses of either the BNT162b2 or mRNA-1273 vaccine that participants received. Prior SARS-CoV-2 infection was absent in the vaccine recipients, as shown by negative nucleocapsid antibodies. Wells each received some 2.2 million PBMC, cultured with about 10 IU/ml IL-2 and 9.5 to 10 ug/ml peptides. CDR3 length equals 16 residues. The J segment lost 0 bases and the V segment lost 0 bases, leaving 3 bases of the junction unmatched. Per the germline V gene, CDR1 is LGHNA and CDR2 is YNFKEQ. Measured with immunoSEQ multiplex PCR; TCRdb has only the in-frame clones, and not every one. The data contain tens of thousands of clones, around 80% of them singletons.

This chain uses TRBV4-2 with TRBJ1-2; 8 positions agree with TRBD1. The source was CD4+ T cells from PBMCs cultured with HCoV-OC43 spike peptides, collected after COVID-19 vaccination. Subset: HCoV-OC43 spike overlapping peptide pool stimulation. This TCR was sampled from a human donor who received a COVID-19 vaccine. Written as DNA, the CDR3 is TGTGCCAGCAGCCAAGACGACAGGGGAGCTAACTATGGCTACACCTTC. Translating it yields CASSQDDRGANYGYTF.